One sample yielded the 5 T cell receptor beta chains listed below, sequenced in a study of shared T cell receptors in the human thymus. Using immunoSEQ multiplex PCR, the repertoire was profiled, and TCRdb retains in-frame clones only, with some absent. The top ten hold over 0.008% of the sample, which has hundreds of thousands of clones, approximately 85% seen once. The sample was also reused in another study, on human thymus T cells.

Material for sequencing was thymocytes. All receptors derive from a girl under three years old with a congenital heart defect.

The rearrangement links TRBV7-9 to TRBJ1-2, with D unresolved. V lost 1 base and J lost 4, with 10 bases in between. This CDR3 region has 14 residues. Germline assignment: CDR1 SEHNR and CDR2 FQNEAQ (reference sequence). The CDR3 spells CASSLELLFYGYTF. The CDR3 DNA reads TGTGCCAGCAGCTTAGAGCTCTTGTTCTATGGCTACACCTTC.

The J gene is TRBJ1-1, the V gene TRBV6-6, with 8 bases matching TRBD1. Germline CDR1 is MNHNY and CDR2 is SVGAGI (reference sequence). The CDR3 has 13 amino acids. The V gene end was trimmed by 5 bases and the J gene end by 6 bases; junction bases not matched to a gene: 5. CDR3 loop: CASSQDRGAEAFF. Here the CDR3 DNA reads TGTGCCAGCAGTCAAGACAGGGGCGCTGAAGCTTTCTTT.

The J gene is TRBJ2-5, the V gene TRBV5-6; 7 bases fit TRBD1. Per the germline V gene, CDR1 is SGHDT and CDR2 is YYEEEE. The CDR3 runs to 15 residues. V was pared by 4 bases and J by 7 bases, with 13 bases of the junction left unmatched. For the CDR3, the DNA is TGTGCCAGCAGCAATCGGGACAGCCAGGGTGGGACCCAGTACTTC. Its protein is CASSNRDSQGGTQYF.

This sequence joins TRBV9 and TRBJ2-3; D is undetermined. V was shortened by 0 bases and J by 6 bases, with 14 bases between the two germline ends. From germline, CDR1 is SGDLS and CDR2 YYNGEE. The CDR3 runs to 15 residues. The CDR3 coding sequence is TGTGCCAGCAGCGTAGACAGTTCCCAAACGGATACGCAGTATTTT. Translated: CASSVDSSQTDTQYF. Based on the CDR3 plus reference TRBV9 and TRBJ2-3, the full variable domain is DSGVTQTPKHLITATGQRVTLRCSPRSGDLSVYWYQQSLDQGLQFLIQYYNGEERAKGNILERFSAQQFPDLHSELNLSSLELGDSALYFCASSVDSSQTDTQYFGPGTRLTVL.

The V call is TRBV10-2, the J call TRBJ1-6, with D unresolved. Germline CDR1 WSHSY, CDR2 SAAADI. CDR3 length: 15 amino acids. Deletions cut 4 bases from V and 7 bases from J, with 14 bases between. CDR3: CASSGVGLRNSPLHF. DNA of the CDR3: TGCGCCAGCAGTGGGGTTGGGTTGAGGAATTCACCCCTCCACTTT.